This T cell receptor beta chain was recorded in a study of T cell responses to AZD1222 COVID-19 vaccine. The CDR3 contains 16 residues. After removal of 3 bases from V and 6 bases from J, the junction contained 11 bases not matched to a gene. The germline gives CDR1 SGHRS, CDR2 YFSETQ. Whole-study results and caveats: Two AZD1222 administrations were followed by greater Spike-specific TCR breadth and depth. The study reported that nearly half of spike-specific TCRs target unmutated variant regions. Repertoire samples came only from after the peak T cell response.

Comment on this clone: The antigen is unknown.

Only in-frame clones appear in the TCRdb table, and some are missing; sequencing was by immunoSEQ multiplex PCR. Here the sample spans some 140,000 clones, about 88% being singletons. This receptor was identified in an adult in good health. The input for sequencing was peripheral blood, taken on day 0 of AZD1222 vaccination. The chain uses TRBV5-1 and TRBJ2-2, with TRBD1 identical over 7 bases. CDR3 residues: CASSSRQGKGAGELFF. For the CDR3, the DNA is TGCGCCAGCAGCTCCCGACAGGGAAAGGGCGCCGGGGAGCTGTTTTTT.